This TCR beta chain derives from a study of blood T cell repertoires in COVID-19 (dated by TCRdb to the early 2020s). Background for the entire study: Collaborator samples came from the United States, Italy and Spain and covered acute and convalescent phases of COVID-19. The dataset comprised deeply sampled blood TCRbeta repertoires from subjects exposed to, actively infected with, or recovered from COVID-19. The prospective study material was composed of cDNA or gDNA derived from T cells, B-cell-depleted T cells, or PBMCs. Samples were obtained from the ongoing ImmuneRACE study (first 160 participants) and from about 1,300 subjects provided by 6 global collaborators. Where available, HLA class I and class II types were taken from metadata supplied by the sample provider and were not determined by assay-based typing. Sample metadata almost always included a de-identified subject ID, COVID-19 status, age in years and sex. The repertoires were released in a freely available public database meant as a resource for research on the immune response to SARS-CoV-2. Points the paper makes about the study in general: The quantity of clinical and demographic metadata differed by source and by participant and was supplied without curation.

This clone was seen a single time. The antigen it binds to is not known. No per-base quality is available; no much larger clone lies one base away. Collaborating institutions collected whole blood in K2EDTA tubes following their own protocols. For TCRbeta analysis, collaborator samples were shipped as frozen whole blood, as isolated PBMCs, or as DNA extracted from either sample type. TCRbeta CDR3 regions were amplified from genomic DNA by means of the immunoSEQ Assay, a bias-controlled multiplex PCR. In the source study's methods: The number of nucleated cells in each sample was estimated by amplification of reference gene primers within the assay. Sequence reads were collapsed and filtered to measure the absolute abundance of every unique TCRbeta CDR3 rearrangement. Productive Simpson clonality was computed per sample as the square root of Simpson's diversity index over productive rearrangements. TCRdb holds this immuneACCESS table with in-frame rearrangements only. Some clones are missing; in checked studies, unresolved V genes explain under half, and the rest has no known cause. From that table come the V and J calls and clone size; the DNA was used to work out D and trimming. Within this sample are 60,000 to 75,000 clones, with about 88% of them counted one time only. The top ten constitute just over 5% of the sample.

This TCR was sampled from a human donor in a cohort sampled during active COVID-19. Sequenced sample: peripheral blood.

The sequenced DNA is TGTGCCAGCAGGGGGCAGGGTAGGGGCTACACCTTC. Translated, this is CASRGQGRGYTF. The sequence links TRBV6-8 to TRBJ1-2; TRBD1 is possibly the D segment (5 matching bases). CDR3 length: 12 amino acids, cysteine to phenylalanine. Only the CDR3 region is kept as DNA, spanning 36 bases read in frame from base 1. Taken from the germline V gene, the CDR1 and CDR2 loops are MNHGY and SAAAGT. Cut back by 6 bases and 8 bases, the V and J ends lie 13 bases apart.